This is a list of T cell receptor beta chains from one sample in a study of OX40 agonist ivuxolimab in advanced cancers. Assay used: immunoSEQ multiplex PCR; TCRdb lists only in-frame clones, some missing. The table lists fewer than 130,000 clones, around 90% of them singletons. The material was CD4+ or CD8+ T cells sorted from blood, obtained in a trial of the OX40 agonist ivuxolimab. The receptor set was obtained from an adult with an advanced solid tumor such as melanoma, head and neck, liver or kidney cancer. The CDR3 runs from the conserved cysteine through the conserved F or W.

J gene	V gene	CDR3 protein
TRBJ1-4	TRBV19	CASSTARGHEKLFF
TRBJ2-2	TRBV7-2	CASSLDRNRELFF
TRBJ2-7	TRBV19	CASSSGHRGEQYF
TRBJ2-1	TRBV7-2	CASSLGSSGEQFF
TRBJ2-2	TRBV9	CASSATFVTGELFF
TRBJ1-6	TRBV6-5	CASSDKNSPLHF
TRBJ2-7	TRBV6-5	CASTPDGVAPEQYF
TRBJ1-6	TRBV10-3	CATTGRDNSPLHF
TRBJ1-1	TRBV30	CAWSPQNTEAFF
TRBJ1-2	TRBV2	CASSLSGVWGYTF
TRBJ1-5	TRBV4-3	CASSQGPSANQPQHF
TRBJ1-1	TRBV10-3	CAISAQGNTEAFF
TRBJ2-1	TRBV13	CASSFKALGYNEQFF
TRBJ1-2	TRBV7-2	CASSLEAILYGYTF
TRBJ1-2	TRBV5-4	CASSFPSGGAHYGYTF
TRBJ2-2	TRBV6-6	CASSSNTGELFF
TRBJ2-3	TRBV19	CASSIDTGGSSDTQYF
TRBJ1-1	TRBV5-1	CASGDMNTEAFF
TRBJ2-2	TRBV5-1	CASSGTVGELFF
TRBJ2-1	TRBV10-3	CAITKDRINSYNEQFF
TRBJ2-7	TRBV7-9	CASSLNSGWAHSFGQYF
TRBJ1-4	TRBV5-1	CASSLGLGRAEKLFF
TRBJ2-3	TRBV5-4	CASSLEASGKADTQYF
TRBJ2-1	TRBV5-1	CASSSYNEQFF
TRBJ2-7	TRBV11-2	CASSQPVNPYEQYF
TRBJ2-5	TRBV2	CASSEYSETQYF
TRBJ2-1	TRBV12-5	CASALVGKGELVNEQFF
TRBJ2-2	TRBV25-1	CASTRQGTNTGELFF
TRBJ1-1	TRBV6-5	CASRPGQGFVTEAFF
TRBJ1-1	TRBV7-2	CASSSIQQRANTEAFF
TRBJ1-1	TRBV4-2	CASSHGGLNTEAFF
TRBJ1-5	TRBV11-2	CASSLEPPGDQHF
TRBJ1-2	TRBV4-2	CASSQDTRSYGYTF
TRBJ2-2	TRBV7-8	CASTKGREDHTGELFF
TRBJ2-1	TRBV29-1	CSVRDRGSYNEQFF
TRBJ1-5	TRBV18	CASSAFLGQGGFQPQHF
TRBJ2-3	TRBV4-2	CASSQGRLAHYTQYF